In its sample, the clone carrying this TCR beta chain was seen once. This sample stems from a study of cytomegalovirus exposure and HLA in healthy donors. Trimming removed 3 bases from V and 0 bases from J, with 9 bases in between. CDR1 and CDR2 (germline): SGHTA, FQGNSA. This CDR3 region has 15 residues. PCR was performed using 60 Vbeta and 13 Jbeta primers. Method: immunoSEQ multiplex PCR; TCRdb's copy keeps in-frame clones and lacks some. Of more than 85,000 clones in the sample, roughly 82% were seen once. Sequencing used PBMCs. The clonotype was recovered from a woman between 18 and 29 years old in good health and CMV-seronegative. The chain carries TRBV7-2 and TRBJ1-3; D possibly corresponds to TRBD1 (5 bases). The CDR3 DNA sequence: TGTGCCAGCAGCTTGGACGGACACTCTGGAAACACCATATATTTT. This encodes CASSLDGHSGNTIYF.